The 28 T cell receptor beta chains below were found in one sample sequenced in a study of cytomegalovirus exposure and HLA in healthy donors. Vbeta (60) and Jbeta (13) primers were used in the PCR. Here immunoSEQ multiplex PCR was the method, and the copy in TCRdb shows in-frame clones only, minus some. The data contain roughly 100,000 clones, 74% of them seen just once; the ten biggest clones take up roughly 2.5%. The sequenced sample was PBMCs. The source of these receptors is a man between 50 and 59 years old in good health and CMV-seropositive.

The chain has TRBV4-2 and TRBJ1-5; no clear D. This CDR3 has 15 amino acids. V was cut by 4 bases and J by 1 base, with 11 bases left in between. CDR1 and CDR2 (germline): LGHNA, YNFKEQ. The CDR3 DNA sequence: TGTGCCAGCAGCCCAAACATTAACAGCAATCAGCCCCAGCATTTT. Translation gives CASSPNINSNQPQHF.

This CDR3 reads CASSSSQGGNYGYTF. The DNA for the CDR3 is TGTGCCAGCAGCTCGAGCCAGGGTGGAAACTATGGCTACACCTTC. V and J are TRBV7-8 and TRBJ1-2, with a possible D match to TRBD1 (5 bases). Germline CDR1 reads SGHVS; CDR2 reads FQNEAQ. This CDR3 is built from 15 residues. Trimming took off 4 bases at V and 2 bases at J, with 14 bases between the two ends.

The table lists this clone with a few counts. V is TRBV10-3 and J is TRBJ2-7; TRBD1 matches at 10 bases. The CDR3 has 15 residues. V lost 4 bases to trimming and J lost 3 bases; unmatched junction nucleotides: 6. The germline V gene has CDR1 ENHRY and CDR2 SYGVKD. The CDR3 DNA follows: TGTGCCATCAGTGGAACAAGGACAGGGGGCTACGAGCAGTACTTC. Translated: CAISGTRTGGYEQYF.

The V call is TRBV4-1, the J call TRBJ2-7; D might be TRBD2 (6 bases). The CDR3 totals 16 residues. Germline V gene lookup returns CDR1 MGHRA and CDR2 YSYEKL. Trimming left V 4 bases short and J 3 bases short, with 19 bases between. CDR3 sequence: CASSPAPGGNLYEQYF. In nucleotides, the CDR3 is TGCGCCAGCAGCCCCGCACCCGGAGGGAACCTCTACGAGCAGTACTTC.

J is TRBJ2-4 and V is TRBV14, with D possibly TRBD1 on 6 matching bases. This CDR3 is built from 13 residues. V lost 2 bases to trimming and J lost 5 bases, with 7 bases between them. Per germline, CDR1 SGHDN and CDR2 FVKESK. This CDR3 is CASSQRTENIQYF. Written as DNA, the CDR3 is TGTGCCAGCAGCCAAAGGACAGAAAACATTCAGTACTTC.

The sample holds one count of this clone. The V and J genes are TRBV5-1 and TRBJ1-3; D ambiguous. Germline lookup yields CDR1 SGHRS and CDR2 YFSETQ. The CDR3 has 16 amino acids. V lost 0 bases, J lost 0 bases, and 10 bases lay in between. CDR3 loop: CASSLEAPSSGNTIYF. The CDR3 DNA is TGCGCCAGCAGCTTGGAAGCTCCTAGCTCTGGAAACACCATATATTTT.

In its sample, this clone was seen once. J is TRBJ2-5 and V is TRBV6-1, with 8 positions matching TRBD1. The J call may not be correct, given that the DNA end is closer to TRBJ2-7. CDR1 is MNHNS, CDR2 SASEGT, per germline. The CDR3 is made up of 13 amino acids. The CDR3 nucleotides are TGTGCCAGCACTCCCGGACAGGGCGGCGAGCAGTACTTC. This encodes CASTPGQGGEQYF.

V and J are TRBV9 and TRBJ2-5; 7 bases align to TRBD2. V gave up 0 bases and J gave up 4 bases; unmatched junction bases: 6. This CDR3 has 15 amino acids. The germline CDR1 and CDR2 sequences are SGDLS and YYNGEE. The CDR3 sequence: CASSVETGGGETQYF. The DNA of the CDR3 is TGTGCCAGCAGCGTAGAGACGGGGGGTGGAGAGACCCAGTACTTC. The full variable domain, completed using reference TRBV9 and TRBJ2-5, is DSGVTQTPKHLITATGQRVTLRCSPRSGDLSVYWYQQSLDQGLQFLIQYYNGEERAKGNILERFSAQQFPDLHSELNLSSLELGDSALYFCASSVETGGGETQYFGPGTRLLVL.

The rearrangement uses TRBV5-1 and TRBJ2-2; the D gene is possibly TRBD1 (5 bases). V gave up 7 bases and J gave up 0 bases, with 16 bases separating them. The CDR3 length is 16 residues. The germline gives CDR1 SGHRS, CDR2 YFSETQ. This CDR3 reads CASRPKGNTNTGELFF. For the CDR3, the DNA is TGCGCCAGCCGCCCTAAGGGGAACACGAACACCGGGGAGCTGTTTTTT.

The gene calls are TRBV7-6 and TRBJ2-5, with 8 bases lining up with TRBD1. The J call could be wrong; TRBJ2-7 is a better fit for the DNA end. The CDR3 consists of 12 residues. CDR1 is SGHVS and CDR2 is FNYEAQ in the germline V gene. The CDR3 nucleotides are TGTGCCAGAGGGACAGGTTACAACGAGCAGTACTTC. Encoded protein: CARGTGYNEQYF.

The V and J genes are TRBV10-3 and TRBJ2-3, with D unresolved. Germline V lookup: CDR1 ENHRY, CDR2 SYGVKD. The CDR3 is made up of 15 amino acids. V was clipped by 2 bases and J by 2 bases, with 11 bases between them. The CDR3 bases are TGTGCCATCAGTGAGGAGGAGCGTTTCACAGATACGCAGTATTTT. This encodes CAISEEERFTDTQYF.

The chain joins TRBV6-1 to TRBJ1-4, with TRBD1 matching 9 bases. Germline values: CDR1 MNHNS, CDR2 SASEGT. CDR3 size: 14 residues. V gave up 4 bases and J gave up 3 bases; unmatched junction bases: 0. As DNA, the CDR3 is TGTGCCAGCAGTGGACAGGGGGCTAATGAAAAACTGTTTTTT. As protein: CASSGQGANEKLFF.

The rearrangement uses TRBV9 and TRBJ1-2; D unclear. This CDR3 is built from 14 residues. V lost 0 bases and J lost 2, with 8 bases in between. The germline CDR1 and CDR2 sequences are SGDLS and YYNGEE. CDR3 region: CASSVETGNYGYTF. The CDR3 nucleotides are TGTGCCAGCAGCGTAGAAACCGGGAACTATGGCTACACCTTC. Variable domain in full (rest from reference TRBV9 and TRBJ1-2): DSGVTQTPKHLITATGQRVTLRCSPRSGDLSVYWYQQSLDQGLQFLIQYYNGEERAKGNILERFSAQQFPDLHSELNLSSLELGDSALYFCASSVETGNYGYTFGSGTRLTVV.

J is TRBJ1-5 and V is TRBV6-1, with D hard to call. Trimming shortened V by 7 bases and J by 5 bases, and 15 bases separated the two germline ends. This CDR3 is 14 amino acids long. Germline V gene lookup returns CDR1 MNHNS and CDR2 SASEGT. This chain's CDR3 is CASKDYAGYQPQHF. The CDR3 region has the DNA TGTGCCAGCAAAGATTATGCGGGGTATCAGCCCCAGCATTTT.

In this sample, this clone turned up a few times. The V gene is TRBV2, the J gene TRBJ2-7; no clear D gene. Deletions cut 4 bases from V and 0 bases from J, with 10 bases between. The CDR3 runs to 14 residues. Germline CDR1 is SNHLY and CDR2 is FYNNEI. CDR3 sequence: CASSGLRNSYEQYF. The CDR3 DNA follows: TGTGCCAGCAGTGGCCTCAGGAACTCCTACGAGCAGTACTTC.

The chain links TRBV5-1 to TRBJ2-7; 9 positions agree with TRBD1. The trim removed 3 bases at V and 5 bases at J, leaving 9 bases unmatched. The CDR3 is 15 amino acids. Germline V CDR1 and CDR2: SGHRS, YFSETQ. CDR3 loop: CASSSTGTGIDEQYF. CDR3 bases: TGCGCCAGCAGCTCTACCGGGACAGGGATTGACGAGCAGTACTTC. Using reference TRBV5-1 and TRBJ2-7 for the parts outside the CDR3, the full variable domain is KAGVTQTPRYLIKTRGQQVTLSCSPISGHRSVSWYQQTPGQGLQFLFEYFSETQRNKGNFPGRFSGRQFSNSRSEMNVSTLELGDSALYLCASSSTGTGIDEQYFGPGTRLTVT.

The genes are TRBV4-1 and TRBJ1-2; D is uncertain. V lost 1 base, J lost 0 bases, and 6 bases lay in between. The CDR3 loop spans 14 amino acids. Germline loops: CDR1 MGHRA, CDR2 YSYEKL. CDR3 protein: CASSQVGANYGYTF. CDR3 DNA: TGCGCCAGCAGCCAAGTCGGAGCTAACTATGGCTACACCTTC.

The chain uses TRBV5-1 and TRBJ1-2; TRBD1 matches 7 bases. V lost 4 bases and J lost 5; bases outside the gene matches: 11. The CDR3 sequence is 15 residues long. Germline assignment: CDR1 SGHRS and CDR2 YFSETQ. The CDR3 DNA sequence: TGCGCCAGCAGCCTACTAGGACAGGCCCGATATGGCTACACCTTC. Its protein product is CASSLLGQARYGYTF. Combining the CDR3 with reference TRBV5-1 and TRBJ1-2 gives the whole variable domain KAGVTQTPRYLIKTRGQQVTLSCSPISGHRSVSWYQQTPGQGLQFLFEYFSETQRNKGNFPGRFSGRQFSNSRSEMNVSTLELGDSALYLCASSLLGQARYGYTFGSGTRLTVV.

V usage is TRBV9 and J usage is TRBJ2-2, with 7 bases identical to TRBD1. Germline V gene sequence: CDR1 SGDLS, CDR2 YYNGEE. Losses at the gene ends were 4 bases for V and 6 bases for J; bases not matched to a gene: 9. CDR3 length: 15 residues. The DNA of the CDR3 is TGTGCCAGCAGCTCCCACAGGGGTCTTCCCGGGGAGCTGTTTTTT. Protein: CASSSHRGLPGELFF.

J is TRBJ1-3 and V is TRBV10-3, with 12 bases matching TRBD1. CDR3 size: 15 residues. Germline V gene lookup returns CDR1 ENHRY and CDR2 SYGVKD. V dropped 10 bases and J dropped 3; count of bases not matched to a gene: 7. The CDR3 DNA is TGTGCCACCACCGGGACAGGGGGCGATGGAAACACCATATATTTT. Its protein is CATTGTGGDGNTIYF.

The chain couples TRBV6-6 to TRBJ1-6; D uncertain. V was trimmed by 0 bases and J by 10 bases, leaving 16 bases between them. The germline gives CDR1 MNHNY, CDR2 SVGAGI (reference sequence). This CDR3 spans 16 amino acids. The DNA for the CDR3 is TGTGCCAGCAGTTACTCGAGAGGGCGCTCGGCCTCACCCCTCCACTTT. The encoded protein is CASSYSRGRSASPLHF.

This clone was counted once. One end of the junction fails to match germline, which may point to a read error. The genes are TRBV18 and TRBJ2-1, with 8 bases lining up with TRBD2. The CDR3 extends over 15 amino acids. Germline assignment: CDR1 KGHSH and CDR2 LQKENI. As DNA, the CDR3 is TGTGCCAGCTCTCCACTGACTAGCGTGTACAATGAGCAGTTCTTC. Its protein is CASSPLTSVYNEQFF.

At least ten counts were recorded for this clone. This chain uses TRBV5-4 with TRBJ2-7; 12 bases match TRBD1. Germline CDR1 reads SGHNT; CDR2 reads YYREEE (reference sequence). This CDR3 region has 15 residues. After removal of 4 bases from V and 6 bases from J, the junction contained 8 bases not matched to a gene. CDR3 region: CASSAGTGGNGEQYF. Here the CDR3 DNA reads TGTGCCAGCAGCGCAGGGACAGGGGGCAACGGCGAGCAGTACTTC.

With regard to this clone: The sample has other DNA sequences that encode this CDR3 too. The chain recombines TRBV4-1 with TRBJ2-1; the match to TRBD2 covers 7 bases. The CDR3 contains 16 residues. Germline V gene lookup returns CDR1 MGHRA and CDR2 YSYEKL. V lost 0 bases to trimming and J lost 4 bases; unmatched junction nucleotides: 6. The CDR3 coding sequence is TGCGCCAGCAGCCAAGATTCGGCTAGCGGTTACAATGAGCAGTTCTTC. Protein: CASSQDSASGYNEQFF.

This clone has a handful of counts. This sequence joins TRBV4-2 and TRBJ1-3; weak D call: TRBD1 (6 bases). Germline V gives CDR1 LGHNA, CDR2 YNFKEQ. V was trimmed by 3 bases and J by 0 bases, leaving 12 bases between them. The CDR3 totals 16 residues. The CDR3 region has the DNA TGTGCCAGCAGCCATCGCGACAGGAGCTCTGGAAACACCATATATTTT. Its translation: CASSHRDRSSGNTIYF.

The chain carries TRBV11-2 and TRBJ2-5; D possibly corresponds to TRBD1 (6 bases). TRBJ2-7 explains the end of the DNA better; the J call may be wrong. The CDR3 runs 16 residues. Germline CDR1 and CDR2: SGHAT and FQNNGV. CDR3 region: CASSLARDTYSYEQYF. Written as DNA, the CDR3 is TGTGCCAGCAGCTTAGCAAGGGACACTTACTCCTACGAGCAGTACTTC.

V is TRBV5-1 and J is TRBJ2-3; TRBD1 matches 7 bases. The germline gives CDR1 SGHRS, CDR2 YFSETQ. Trimming cost V 4 bases and J 0 bases; bases outside gene matches: 5. The CDR3 runs 15 residues. The CDR3 region is CASSGTDSSTDTQYF. DNA for the CDR3: TGCGCCAGCAGCGGGACAGATTCTAGCACAGATACGCAGTATTTT.

The chain's CDR3 is CASPRRTGRSEQYF. CDR3 nucleotides: TGTGCCAGCCCCAGAAGGACTGGCCGGAGCGAGCAGTACTTC. The V call is TRBV21-1, the J call TRBJ2-7; TRBD2, the table's D call, lacks a check against the DNA. TRBV21-1 is reported as a pseudogene. There are 14 residues in the CDR3.